This TCR beta chain was retrieved from a study of T-cell reconstitution after alpha-beta-depleted transplantation in children. Preparing the TCRbeta library involved the use of unique molecular identifiers. One entry per CDR3 protein, called by TCRdb with MiXCR from the PCR reads. The profile shows roughly 310,000 distinct CDR3 sequences, about a quarter of them singletons. This clonotype was observed a handful of times. CDR1 and CDR2 (germline): SGDLS, YYNGEE. V lost 0 bases and J 8 bases, leaving 12 bases between the germline ends. CDR3 length: 14 amino acids. Specimen: PBMCs, mostly from graft donor cells, collected 180 days after TCRalphabeta/CD19-depleted stem cell transplant. This chain connects TRBV9 to TRBJ2-1, with D perhaps TRBD2 (5 bases). The sequence derives from a male patient younger than 18 who had a stem cell transplant for acute lymphoblastic leukemia, so the T cells may come from the graft donor. The chain's CDR3 is CASSVDNLRDEQFF. In nucleotides, the CDR3 is TGTGCCAGCAGCGTAGACAACCTGCGGGATGAGCAGTTCTTC.